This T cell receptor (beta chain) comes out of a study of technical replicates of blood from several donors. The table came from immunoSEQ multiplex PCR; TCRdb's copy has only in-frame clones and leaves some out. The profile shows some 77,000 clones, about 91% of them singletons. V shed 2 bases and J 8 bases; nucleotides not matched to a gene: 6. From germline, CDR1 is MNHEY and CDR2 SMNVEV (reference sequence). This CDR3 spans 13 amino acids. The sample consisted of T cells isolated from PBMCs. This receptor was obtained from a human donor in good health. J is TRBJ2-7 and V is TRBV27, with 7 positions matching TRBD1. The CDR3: CASSLGTDLKQYF. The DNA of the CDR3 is TGTGCCAGCAGTTTAGGGACAGATTTAAAGCAGTACTTC.